The 5 T cell receptor beta chains in this list originate from one sample, sequenced in a study of shared clonotypes between healthy human individuals. Here immunoSEQ multiplex PCR was the method, and the copy in TCRdb shows in-frame clones only, minus some. Among hundreds of thousands of clones listed, roughly 96% were seen once. CD45RO-negative cells were positively selected for CCR7, leaving out terminally differentiated effector memory CD45RA+ cells. Sequencing was done on a sample of naive CD8+ T cells sorted from blood. The receptors were sampled from a young woman in good health.

The chain uses TRBV25-1 and TRBJ1-5, with unresolved D. There are 15 residues in the CDR3. V lost 4 bases, J lost 6 bases, and 16 bases lay in between. Germline assignment: CDR1 MGHDK and CDR2 SYGVNS. Here the CDR3 reads CASSGPRALTQPQHF. In nucleotides, the CDR3 is TGTGCCAGCAGTGGCCCACGGGCGCTCACTCAGCCCCAGCATTTT.

The V call is TRBV7-6, the J call TRBJ2-3; 14 nucleotides align to TRBD2. Germline loops: CDR1 SGHVS, CDR2 FNYEAQ. Losses at the gene ends were 5 bases for V and 3 bases for J; bases not matched to a gene: 7. The CDR3 contains 17 residues. DNA of the CDR3: TGTGCCAGCAGCGGACTGACTAGCGGGAGGGGAACAGATACGCAGTATTTT. The encoded protein is CASSGLTSGRGTDTQYF.

The rearrangement uses TRBV2 and TRBJ2-3; unclear D gene. The V end was cut by 0 bases, the J end by 2 bases, with 15 bases between. The germline gives CDR1 SNHLY, CDR2 FYNNEI. This CDR3 contains 17 residues. CDR3 bases: TGTGCCAGCAGTGAAGCGCTTCCCCGTAACCCCACAGATACGCAGTATTTT. It translates to CASSEALPRNPTDTQYF.

The sample holds one count of this clone. This chain joins TRBV7-9 and TRBJ2-7; D is perhaps TRBD1 (6 bases). The CDR3 is 11 residues long. The germline CDR1 and CDR2 sequences are SEHNR and FQNEAQ (reference sequence). The germline V and J ends were trimmed by 11 bases and 7 bases, with 15 bases remaining between them. This CDR3 reads CAYLIGQEQYF. CDR3 nucleotides: TGTGCCTATTTGATCGGACAGGAGCAGTACTTC.

This chain uses TRBV6-1 with TRBJ2-7; TRBD2 matches 11 bases. From germline, CDR1 is MNHNS and CDR2 SASEGT. Germline trimming cut 2 bases from V and 0 bases from J; bases unmatched to any gene: 9. The CDR3 runs 18 residues. The CDR3 reads CASSEKEPGTSGSYEQYF. CDR3 in DNA: TGTGCCAGCAGTGAAAAGGAGCCGGGGACTAGCGGCTCCTACGAGCAGTACTTC.